This T cell receptor beta chain appears in the sequencing data of a study of neurological immune-mediated disorders. General study findings and limits: In HTLV-1-associated myelopathy, TCR clonal expansion was greatest, and in multiple sclerosis it was least, below healthy controls.

One entry per CDR3 protein results from TCRdb running MiXCR on the 5' RACE reads. The sample yields 70,000 to 95,000 distinct CDR3 sequences, around 14% seen once. Per germline, CDR1 SGHRS and CDR2 YFSETQ. V was clipped by 3 bases and J by 4 bases, with 16 bases between them. This CDR3 is built from 16 residues. The study used blood bank volunteers in Maryland, USA, as healthy controls. This clonotype was observed a few times. As yet, its antigen is unknown. Sequencing used PBMCs. The chain combines TRBV5-1 with TRBJ2-2; the D gene could be TRBD1 or TRBD2 (6 bases each). The clonotype comes from a woman aged 50 to 65 in good health. CDR3 sequence: CASSWGASEITGELFF. The CDR3 coding sequence is TGCGCCAGCAGCTGGGGGGCTAGCGAAATCACCGGGGAGCTGTTTTTT.